A single sample gave rise to the 23 T cell receptor beta chains below, sequenced in a study of blood T cell repertoires in COVID-19. Sequenced by immunoSEQ multiplex PCR; TCRdb stores in-frame clones only, minus some. There are some 320,000 clones in the sample; approximately 88% occur only once, and about 7% lies in the top ten. Input material: peripheral blood. The origin of the receptors is a woman aged 30 to 39 who had recovered from COVID-19.

This clone is a singleton in its sample. V usage is TRBV28 and J usage is TRBJ1-2; 10 nucleotides agree with TRBD1. V shed 6 bases and J 2 bases; nucleotides not matched to a gene: 3. Germline-derived CDR1 and CDR2 are MDHEN and SYDVKM. This CDR3 has 14 residues. CDR3 sequence reads: CASRPTGGNYGYTF. In nucleotides, the CDR3 is TGTGCCAGCAGACCGACAGGGGGCAACTATGGCTACACCTTC.

Of note for this clone: Other DNA variants within this sample encode the same CDR3. The gene calls are TRBV28 and TRBJ2-7, with D maybe TRBD1 (5 bases). The CDR3 totals 13 residues. Trimming shortened V by 3 bases and J by 1 base, and 7 bases separated the two germline ends. Germline assignment: CDR1 MDHEN and CDR2 SYDVKM. This chain's CDR3 is CASSLAGSYEQYF. CDR3 coding DNA: TGTGCCAGCAGTTTGGCAGGGTCCTACGAGCAGTACTTC.

This sequence joins TRBV5-1 and TRBJ2-3; 11 bases map to TRBD2. The trim removed 3 bases at V and 0 bases at J, leaving 3 bases unmatched. The CDR3 spans 16 residues. Germline CDR1 SGHRS, CDR2 YFSETQ. The CDR3 sequence: CASSWGLAESTDTQYF. DNA of the CDR3: TGCGCCAGCAGCTGGGGACTAGCGGAAAGCACAGATACGCAGTATTTT.

This clone turned up a few times. This chain uses TRBV7-8 with TRBJ1-6; 7 nucleotides line up with TRBD1. The length of the CDR3 is 15 residues. Per germline, CDR1 SGHVS and CDR2 FQNEAQ. The V and J ends lost 2 bases and 6 bases, in that order; junction bases with no gene match: 4. The CDR3 DNA follows: TGTGCCAGCAGCTTACTCAACAGGGGTAATTCACCCCTCCACTTT. Protein: CASSLLNRGNSPLHF.

This chain joins TRBV5-6 and TRBJ2-7, with D tentatively TRBD1 (7 bases). Germline loops: CDR1 SGHDT, CDR2 YYEEEE. The CDR3 covers 17 residues. V was pared by 0 bases and J by 5 bases, with 21 bases between. CDR3 residues: CASSLVSGGFQSDEQYF. The DNA for the CDR3 is TGTGCCAGCAGCTTGGTGTCAGGGGGGTTCCAAAGTGACGAGCAGTACTTC.

DNA of the CDR3: TGTGCCAGCAGACGGACAGGTGCGAACACCGGGGAGCTGTTTTTT. Translated, it gives CASRRTGANTGELFF. The J gene is TRBJ2-2, the V gene TRBV6-5; TRBD1 matches at 7 bases. The CDR3 consists of 15 residues. V dropped 6 bases and J dropped 0; count of bases not matched to a gene: 4. Germline V lookup: CDR1 MNHEY, CDR2 SVGAGI.

The chain is built from TRBV3-1 (or the pseudogene TRBV3-2) and TRBJ2-1; D is ambiguous. Germline V lookup: CDR1 LGHDT, CDR2 YNNKEL (reference sequence). The CDR3 has 11 amino acids. The V gene lost 1 base and the J gene lost 8 bases, with 3 bases spanning the gap. CDR3 region: CASSQAYEQFF. The CDR3 DNA reads TGTGCCAGCAGCCAAGCTTATGAGCAGTTCTTC.

This clone was counted between two and nine times. The gene calls are TRBV28 and TRBJ2-5; 9 nucleotides line up with TRBD2. CDR1 and CDR2 from the germline V gene are MDHEN and SYDVKM. With V trimmed by 6 bases and J by 2 bases, 4 bases remained unmatched. The CDR3 totals 14 residues. The CDR3 here is CASSLAGKQETQYF. CDR3 nucleotides: TGTGCCAGCAGCCTAGCGGGGAAACAAGAGACCCAGTACTTC.

V is TRBV6-5 and J is TRBJ2-7; possible D gene TRBD2, 5 bases. The V end was cut by 6 bases, the J end by 2 bases, with 11 bases between. The CDR3 spans 13 residues. In germline, CDR1 is MNHEY, CDR2 SVGAGI. The CDR3, as DNA: TGTGCCAGCAGACCCGGGGAAACCTACGAGCAGTACTTC. Residues: CASRPGETYEQYF.

The chain is built from TRBV5-4 and TRBJ2-7; tentatively, D is TRBD1 (5 bases). From germline, CDR1 is SGHNT and CDR2 YYREEE (reference sequence). Trimming shortened V by 1 base and J by 2 bases, and 10 bases separated the two germline ends. This CDR3 region has 14 residues. CDR3 DNA: TGTGCCAGCAGCTTGCAGGGTGGAACCTACGAGCAGTACTTC. It is translated as CASSLQGGTYEQYF.

The rearrangement uses TRBV4-2 and TRBJ2-2; a weak D match, TRBD2 (5 bases). V shed 3 bases and J shed 5 bases, with 13 bases lying between them. Germline V gene lookup returns CDR1 LGHNA and CDR2 YNFKEQ. The CDR3 is made up of 15 amino acids. CDR3: CASSHNRGFTGELFF. CDR3 bases: TGTGCCAGCAGCCATAATAGAGGGTTTACCGGGGAGCTGTTTTTT.

V is TRBV6-1 and J is TRBJ1-6, with TRBD1 identical over 7 bases. After removal of 2 bases from V and 8 bases from J, the junction contained 6 bases not matched to a gene. Looked up from germline, CDR1 is MNHNS and CDR2 is SASEGT. This CDR3 region has 15 residues. The CDR3 region has the DNA TGTGCCAGCAGTGAATTGCCAGGGGGTGATTCACCCCTCCACTTT. Its protein product is CASSELPGGDSPLHF.

The chain is built from TRBV28 and TRBJ1-5, with a tentative D call TRBD1 (5 bases). The CDR3 covers 13 residues. Germline V lookup: CDR1 MDHEN, CDR2 SYDVKM. The germline V and J ends were trimmed by 7 bases and 11 bases, with 18 bases remaining between them. CDR3 sequence (DNA): TGTGCCAGCACGGGGGGGAGCTATTCCACCCAGCATTTT. Protein: CASTGGSYSTQHF. The variable domain in full, completed from reference TRBV28 and TRBJ1-5, reads DVKVTQSSRYLVKRTGEKVFLECVQDMDHENMFWYRQDPGLGLRLIYFSYDVKMKEKGDIPEGYSVSREKKERFSLILESASTNQTSMYLCASTGGSYSTQHFGDGTRLSIL.

This chain links TRBV7-3 with TRBJ1-1, with 8 bases fitting TRBD1. This CDR3 region has 15 residues. Germline V CDR1 and CDR2: SGHTA, FQGTGA. Germline trimming cut 0 bases from V and 5 bases from J; bases unmatched to any gene: 5. DNA of the CDR3: TGTGCCAGCAGCTTAACGGGACAGGCGACAACTGAAGCTTTCTTT. Its protein is CASSLTGQATTEAFF.

The chain couples TRBV5-1 to TRBJ2-7; 7 bases match TRBD2. CDR1 SGHRS and CDR2 YFSETQ come from the germline V gene. Trimming removed 0 bases from V and 3 bases from J; junction bases left unmatched: 6. This CDR3 is built from 15 residues. The CDR3 nucleotides are TGCGCCAGCAGCTTGGATTCCAGCGGGGTCTACGAGCAGTACTTC. Its protein product is CASSLDSSGVYEQYF.

The chain employs TRBV7-6 and TRBJ2-5; possibly TRBD2 for D (7 bases). Between the trimmed V and J ends, which lost 5 bases and 0 bases, there was a span of 13 bases. The CDR3 contains 15 residues. Per germline, CDR1 SGHVS and CDR2 FNYEAQ. The CDR3 region has the DNA TGTGCCAGCAGCCCAGAGGGGGGGTACCAAGAGACCCAGTACTTC. Residues: CASSPEGGYQETQYF.

This sequence joins TRBV10-3 and TRBJ2-1; 8 nucleotides align to TRBD1. The germline gives CDR1 ENHRY, CDR2 SYGVKD. With V trimmed by 0 bases and J by 7 bases, 8 bases remained unmatched. The CDR3 length is 16 residues. CDR3 residues: CAISESGSGGLNEQFF. The CDR3 nucleotides are TGTGCCATCAGTGAGTCCGGGTCAGGGGGCTTAAATGAGCAGTTCTTC.

V usage is TRBV4-1 and J usage is TRBJ2-7; no clear D gene. The germline CDR1 and CDR2 sequences are MGHRA and YSYEKL. The CDR3 totals 15 residues. V dropped 6 bases and J dropped 0 bases, with 15 bases sitting between them. This CDR3 reads CASSYLPSSSYEQYF. The CDR3 nucleotides are TGCGCCAGCAGTTACCTTCCATCTAGCTCCTACGAGCAGTACTTC.

The chain employs TRBV28 and TRBJ2-7; 7 nucleotides match TRBD1. Germline assignment: CDR1 MDHEN and CDR2 SYDVKM. The CDR3 length is 15 residues. The ends lost 2 bases at V and 5 bases at J; junction bases unmatched: 9. CDR3 residues: CASSLPDRAVDEQYF. CDR3 bases: TGTGCCAGCAGTTTACCTGACAGGGCTGTCGACGAGCAGTACTTC.

The J gene is TRBJ1-6, the V gene TRBV19; 11 bases align to TRBD1. V gave up 4 bases and J gave up 6 bases; unmatched junction bases: 8. CDR1 and CDR2 (germline): LNHDA, SQIVND (reference sequence). The CDR3 runs 17 residues. CDR3 in DNA: TGTGCCAGTAGTAGACGGGACAGGGGGTCTGGTAATTCACCCCTCCACTTT. It yields the protein CASSRRDRGSGNSPLHF.

The J gene is TRBJ1-1, the V gene TRBV4-2; TRBD1 is a possible D gene (6 bases). CDR3 length: 15 amino acids. Trimming removed 4 bases from V and 0 bases from J, with 12 bases in between. CDR1 LGHNA and CDR2 YNFKEQ come from the germline V gene. For the CDR3, the DNA is TGTGCCAGCAGCCGAGAACAGGGAATGAACACTGAAGCTTTCTTT. Translation: CASSREQGMNTEAFF.

This chain connects TRBV5-4 to TRBJ2-3; 11 nucleotides agree with TRBD2. With V trimmed by 4 bases and J by 0 bases, 16 bases remained unmatched. The CDR3 runs to 20 residues. Per the germline V gene, CDR1 is SGHNT and CDR2 is YYREEE (reference sequence). For the CDR3, the DNA is TGTGCCAGCAGCCTGTGGACTAGCGGGTTACCGAGTTCGAGCACAGATACGCAGTATTTT. This translates into CASSLWTSGLPSSSTDTQYF.

CDR3 bases: TGCGCCAGCAGCGGAGGGACAGGGGTGGGGAATGGCTACACCTTC. Residues: CASSGGTGVGNGYTF. The V call is TRBV5-1, the J call TRBJ1-2, with 10 nucleotides matching TRBD1. Germline V CDR1 and CDR2: SGHRS, YFSETQ. The CDR3 runs 15 residues. Unmatched junction bases numbered 9, after V lost 4 bases and J lost 6 bases.